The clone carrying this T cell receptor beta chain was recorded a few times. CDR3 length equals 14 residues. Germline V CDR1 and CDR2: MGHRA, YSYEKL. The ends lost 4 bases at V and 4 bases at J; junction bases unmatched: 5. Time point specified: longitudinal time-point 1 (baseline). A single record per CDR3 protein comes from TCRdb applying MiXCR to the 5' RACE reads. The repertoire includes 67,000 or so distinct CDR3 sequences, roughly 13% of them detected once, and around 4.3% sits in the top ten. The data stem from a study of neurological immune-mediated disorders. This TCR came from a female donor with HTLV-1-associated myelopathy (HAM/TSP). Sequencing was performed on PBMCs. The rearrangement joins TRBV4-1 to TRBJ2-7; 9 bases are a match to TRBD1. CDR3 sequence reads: CASSLPGQGYEQYF. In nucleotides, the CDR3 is TGCGCCAGCAGCCTTCCGGGACAGGGATACGAGCAGTACTTC.